The next 23 T cell receptor beta chains were all read from a single sample in a study of blood T cells in healthy people across ages. Using a J-beta primer mix together with a sample-barcoded 5' primer, a second PCR was run for roughly 7 to 11 cycles. MiXCR, run by TCRdb on the 5' RACE reads, gives a single entry per CDR3 protein. The sample shows about a million distinct CDR3 sequences, roughly 51% of them seen only once. The sequenced material came from blood. The receptors derive from a woman aged 60-75 years in good health.

This clonotype has more than one count but fewer than ten. This chain links TRBV20-1 with TRBJ2-7; 9 nucleotides agree with TRBD2. The CDR3 extends over 14 amino acids. Germline V gives CDR1 DFQATT, CDR2 SNEGSKA (reference sequence). Losses at the gene ends were 6 bases for V and 4 bases for J; bases not matched to a gene: 10. The CDR3 sequence: CSAPPPTSGYEQYF. The CDR3 DNA reads as TGCAGTGCCCCACCCCCGACTAGCGGATACGAGCAGTACTTC.

The chain joins TRBV11-3 to TRBJ2-1; tentative D call: TRBD2 (5 bases). CDR3 length equals 14 residues. Trimming removed 4 bases at V and 8 bases at J, with 15 bases between. Germline V CDR1 and CDR2: SGHNT, YENEEA. CDR3 DNA sequence: TGTGCCAGCAGCTCGACGGGGTTTGGTCATGAGCAGTTCTTC. Translating it yields CASSSTGFGHEQFF.

The V gene is TRBV10-3, the J gene TRBJ2-5; 8 bases match TRBD2. The J call could be wrong; TRBJ2-7 is a better fit for the DNA end. Germline CDR1 reads ENHRY; CDR2 reads SYGVKD. The CDR3 has 13 residues. The CDR3 coding sequence is TGTGCCACCGCGGGGGGCAGACCCTACGAGCAGTACTTC. It is translated as CATAGGRPYEQYF.

V and J are TRBV29-1 and TRBJ2-5; a possible D gene is TRBD1 (6 bases). Trimming left V 7 bases short and J 5 bases short, with 20 bases between. Germline lookup yields CDR1 SQVTM and CDR2 ANQGSEA. The length of the CDR3 is 14 residues. In nucleotides, the CDR3 is TGCAGCGCTCAACCGAACAGGGTGGGGGAGACCCAGTACTTC. Its protein is CSAQPNRVGETQYF.

The genes are TRBV14 and TRBJ2-3, with D hard to call. Germline CDR1 reads SGHDN; CDR2 reads FVKESK. The CDR3 is made up of 12 amino acids. The V and J ends lost 1 base and 10 bases respectively, with 9 bases between them. The CDR3 DNA follows: TGTGCCAGCAGCCAAGGAGTTTCAGCGCAGTATTTT. Its protein product is CASSQGVSAQYF.

V usage is TRBV7-8 and J usage is TRBJ2-3; D unresolved. The CDR3 has 12 amino acids. Germline-derived CDR1 and CDR2 are SGHVS and FQNEAQ. V was trimmed by 6 bases and J by 6 bases, leaving 10 bases between them. The CDR3: CASRGIRDTQYF. The CDR3 DNA follows: TGTGCCAGCAGAGGGATTCGGGATACGCAGTATTTT.

V and J are TRBV27 and TRBJ2-2; D remains unclear. CDR1 MNHEY and CDR2 SMNVEV come from the germline V gene (reference sequence). This CDR3 has 14 residues. Trimming removed 5 bases from V and 4 bases from J, with 11 bases in between. CDR3 protein: CASSVLASTGELFF. The CDR3 nucleotides are TGTGCCAGCAGTGTATTGGCCAGCACCGGGGAGCTGTTTTTT.

The genes are TRBV27 and TRBJ2-3; D call uncertain. Germline loops: CDR1 MNHEY, CDR2 SMNVEV (reference sequence). Trimming took 5 bases from V and 2 from J, leaving 8 bases between them. The CDR3 runs to 13 residues. As DNA, the CDR3 is TGTGCCAGCAGTAGGACGTACACAGATACGCAGTATTTT. Translating it yields CASSRTYTDTQYF.

The chain is built from TRBV10-3 and TRBJ2-7; TRBD2 aligns across 10 bases. There are 14 residues in the CDR3. With 10 bases clipped from V and 1 base from J, the junction kept 7 bases outside the gene matches. The germline CDR1 and CDR2 sequences are ENHRY and SYGVKD. CDR3: CATSGTSASYEQYF. The CDR3 bases are TGTGCCACCTCCGGGACTAGCGCGTCCTACGAGCAGTACTTC.

On this clonotype: A read error may account for a junction end that differs from germline. Here the CDR3 reads CASSLAYVTSAYNEQFF. The CDR3 nucleotides read TGCGCCAGCAGCTTGGCCTATGTTACTAGCGCCTACAATGAGCAGTTCTTC. The gene calls are TRBV5-6 and TRBJ2-1, with 7 nucleotides matching TRBD2. Germline V gives CDR1 SGHDT, CDR2 YYEEEE. CDR3 length: 17 amino acids.

The chain links TRBV4-3 to TRBJ2-7, with unresolved D. V lost 0 bases to trimming and J lost 7 bases, with 13 bases between them. CDR3 length: 14 amino acids. In germline, CDR1 is LGHNA, CDR2 YSLEER. The DNA of the CDR3 is TGCGCCAGCAGCCAAGATAGTAGAATGGGAGAGCAGTACTTC. It translates to CASSQDSRMGEQYF.

V and J are TRBV20-1 and TRBJ2-5; 8 bases agree with TRBD1. Germline trimming cut 0 bases from V and 1 base from J; bases unmatched to any gene: 13. This CDR3 comprises 18 residues. Germline CDR1 and CDR2: DFQATT and SNEGSKA (reference sequence). The DNA of the CDR3 is TGCAGTGCTAGAGATCCGAGACAGGGGAAGAAGTGCCAAGAGACCCAGTACTTC. This sequence encodes CSARDPRQGKKCQETQYF.

The chain employs TRBV28 and TRBJ2-5; either TRBD1 or TRBD2 may supply D (5 bases each). V shed 6 bases and J shed 7 bases, with 12 bases lying between them. The CDR3 runs to 12 residues. CDR1 MDHEN and CDR2 SYDVKM come from the germline V gene. The CDR3 bases are TGTGCCAGCAGGGGGGTTGCGGGGACCCAGTACTTC. Its protein product is CASRGVAGTQYF.

Here the CDR3 reads CSAGDKEDHGYTF. The CDR3 DNA reads TGCAGCGCCGGGGACAAAGAGGACCATGGCTACACCTTC. The chain uses TRBV29-1 and TRBJ1-2, with D tentatively TRBD1 (6 bases). CDR1 and CDR2 from the germline V gene are SQVTM and ANQGSEA. The CDR3 length is 13 residues. V shed 7 bases and J shed 6 bases, with 18 bases lying between them.

A few counts support this clonotype. J is TRBJ2-7 and V is TRBV4-3; 7 bases are shared with TRBD1. Losses at the gene ends were 0 bases for V and 0 bases for J; bases not matched to a gene: 5. Germline values: CDR1 LGHNA, CDR2 YSLEER. The CDR3 runs 16 residues. CDR3 sequence (DNA): TGCGCCAGCAGCCAAGAGCCCGCAGGGGGCTCCTACGAGCAGTACTTC. It translates to CASSQEPAGGSYEQYF.

This clonotype was seen only once. J is TRBJ2-5 and V is TRBV28; 7 bases are a match to TRBD2. CDR3 size: 15 residues. V dropped 9 bases and J dropped 11; count of bases not matched to a gene: 21. The germline V gene has CDR1 MDHEN and CDR2 SYDVKM. CDR3 sequence (DNA): TGTGCCAGTACCCCTTTCAGCGGGAATTCGGGGGAGCAGTACTTC. The encoded protein is CASTPFSGNSGEQYF.

V gene TRBV2 combines with J gene TRBJ2-5; 10 nucleotides agree with TRBD2. Matching the DNA end better, TRBJ2-7 makes the J call doubtful. The CDR3 contains 13 residues. CDR1 and CDR2 from the germline V gene are SNHLY and FYNNEI. CDR3 in DNA: TGTGCCGGAAAAATGGGACTAGCGAGCGAGCAGTACTTC. Translating it yields CAGKMGLASEQYF.

Details on this clonotype: Germline is not matched at one junction end, which may reflect a read error. The chain joins TRBV7-9 to TRBJ2-1; 7 positions agree with TRBD2. The CDR3 is 13 residues long. Germline lookup yields CDR1 SEHNR and CDR2 FQNEAQ (reference sequence). The CDR3 is CDSSTRLAHEQFF. The CDR3 coding sequence is TGTGACAGCAGCACCCGACTAGCACATGAGCAGTTCTTC. The variable domain in full, with the rest retrieved from reference TRBV7-9 and TRBJ2-1, is DTGVSQNPRHKITKRGQNVTFRCDPISEHNRLYWYRQTLGQGPEFLTYFQNEAQLEKSRLLSDRFSAERPKGSFSTLEIQRTEQGDSAMYLCDSSTRLAHEQFFGPGTRLTVL.

The V gene is TRBV12-3 or TRBV12-4, the J gene TRBJ2-1; TRBD2 matches at 7 bases. V was clipped by 5 bases and J by 8 bases; unmatched bases: 12. The CDR3 extends over 15 amino acids. The CDR3 sequence: CASSQSSGNTYEQFF. In nucleotides, the CDR3 is TGTGCCAGCAGTCAATCGAGCGGGAACACTTATGAGCAGTTCTTC.

This rearrangement joins TRBV14 to TRBJ2-1; 7 bases match TRBD1. The J call is in doubt because the DNA end fits TRBJ2-7 better. CDR1 is SGHDN, CDR2 FVKESK, per germline. The CDR3 loop spans 16 amino acids. The CDR3 DNA is TGTGCCAGCAGCCTAATGGGACAGACGATCTACAATGAGCAGTACTTC. Its protein is CASSLMGQTIYNEQYF.

As concerns this clonotype: One junction end disagrees with the germline gene, perhaps due to a read error. The chain is built from TRBV6-2 or TRBV6-3 and TRBJ2-5; weak D call: TRBD2 (6 bases). The CDR3 has 12 residues. Germline V lookup: CDR1 MNHEY, CDR2 SVGEGT. The CDR3 is CANSYGPREQYF. CDR3 in DNA: TGTGCCAACAGTTATGGGCCCCGGGAGCAGTACTTC.

In this sample, this clonotype turned up a few times. The chain combines TRBV20-1 with TRBJ2-5; no clear D. CDR1 is DFQATT and CDR2 is SNEGSKA in the germline V gene (reference sequence). This CDR3 is built from 15 residues. V shed 0 bases and J shed 5 bases, with 16 bases lying between them. CDR3 coding DNA: TGCAGTGCTAGAGACCCCTCCAGGTCCGGGGAGACCCAGTACTTC. It is translated as CSARDPSRSGETQYF.

This clonotype has just one count. V usage is TRBV6-2 or TRBV6-3 and J usage is TRBJ2-3; D is possibly TRBD2 (5 bases). Germline V lookup: CDR1 MNHEY, CDR2 SVGEGT. Trimming stripped 10 bases from V and 1 base from J, with 9 bases between. The CDR3 extends over 12 amino acids. Written as DNA, the CDR3 is TGTGCCATAGCTAGCCGCACAGATACGCAGTATTTT. Translated, it gives CAIASRTDTQYF.